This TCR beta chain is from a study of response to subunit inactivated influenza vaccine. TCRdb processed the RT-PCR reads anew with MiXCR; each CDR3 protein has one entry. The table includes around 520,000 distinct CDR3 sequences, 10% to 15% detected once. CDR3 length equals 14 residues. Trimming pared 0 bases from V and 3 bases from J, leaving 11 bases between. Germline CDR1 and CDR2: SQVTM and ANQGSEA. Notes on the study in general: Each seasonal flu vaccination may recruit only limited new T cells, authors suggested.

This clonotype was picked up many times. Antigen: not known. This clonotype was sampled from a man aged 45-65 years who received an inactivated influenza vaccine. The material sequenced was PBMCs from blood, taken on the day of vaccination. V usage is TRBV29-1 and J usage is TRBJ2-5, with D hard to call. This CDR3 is CSVEDLVVEETQYF. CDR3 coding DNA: TGCAGCGTTGAAGATCTCGTAGTCGAAGAGACCCAGTACTTC.